These T cell receptor beta chains were read from a single sample in a study of blood T cell repertoires in COVID-19. The protocol was immunoSEQ multiplex PCR, while the TCRdb copy is restricted to in-frame clones and leaves out a portion. The sample holds 350,000 to 550,000 clones, roughly 89% seen once. Sequences were obtained from peripheral blood. The source of these receptors is a woman under 40 with acute or convalescent COVID-19. Each CDR3 is given with its conserved first and last residue. The D gene is left open where the match is weak. For some rows the clone size is stated as once, few or many, or as a class when expanded; others skip it.

V: TRBV14; size: NA; J: TRBJ1-4; D: NA; length: 12; CDR3: CASRDSGEKLFF; DNA: TGTGCCAGCAGGGATTCGGGTGAAAAACTGTTTTTT
V: TRBV28; size: once; J: TRBJ2-5; D: TRBD1; length: 14; CDR3: CASSSQTGMETQYF; DNA: TGTGCCAGCAGTTCTCAGACAGGGATGGAGACCCAGTACTTC
V: TRBV9; size: NA; J: TRBJ1-2; D: TRBD1; length: 15; CDR3: CASSGDRGNHYGYTF; DNA: TGTGCCAGCAGCGGGGACAGGGGGAATCACTATGGCTACACCTTC
V: TRBV7-8; size: NA; J: TRBJ1-6; D: NA; length: 13; CDR3: CASTRGGNSPLHF; DNA: TGTGCCAGCACCCGCGGGGGTAATTCACCCCTCCACTTT
V: TRBV12-3/TRBV12-4; size: NA; J: TRBJ1-2; D: NA; length: 11; CDR3: CASMGGSGYTF; DNA: TGTGCCAGCATGGGGGGATCTGGCTACACCTTC
V: TRBV3-1/TRBV3-2; size: NA; J: TRBJ2-7; D: NA; length: 14; CDR3: CASSQVTGSYEQYF; DNA: TGTGCCAGCAGCCAAGTGACAGGTAGTTACGAGCAGTACTTC
V: TRBV27; size: NA; J: TRBJ1-5; D: TRBD1; length: 15; CDR3: CASSFLDRGNQPQHF; DNA: TGTGCCAGCAGTTTCTTGGACAGGGGGAATCAGCCCCAGCATTTT
V: TRBV30; size: NA; J: TRBJ1-6; D: NA; length: 14; CDR3: CAWSAGLSDSPLHF; DNA: TGTGCCTGGAGTGCCGGACTGTCCGATTCACCCCTCCACTTT
V: TRBV5-1; size: NA; J: TRBJ2-2; D: NA; length: 14; CDR3: CASSLTANTGELFF; DNA: TGCGCCAGCAGCTTAACAGCGAACACCGGGGAGCTGTTTTTT
V: TRBV2; size: NA; J: TRBJ2-5; D: TRBD2; length: 11; CDR3: CASLAGGTQYF; DNA: TGTGCCAGTCTAGCGGGCGGGACCCAGTACTTC
V: TRBV2; size: NA; J: TRBJ1-2; D: NA; length: 11; CDR3: CASSGTEGYTF; DNA: TGTGCCAGCAGCGGGACTGAGGGCTACACCTTC
V: TRBV9; size: NA; J: TRBJ2-3; D: NA; length: 13; CDR3: CASSVRETDTQYF; DNA: TGTGCCAGCAGCGTACGGGAAACAGATACGCAGTATTTT
V: TRBV6-6; size: NA; J: TRBJ2-2; D: NA; length: 15; CDR3: CASSYSRVGTGELFF; DNA: TGTGCCAGCAGTTACTCGAGAGTTGGTACCGGGGAGCTGTTTTTT
V: TRBV5-6; size: NA; J: TRBJ2-7; D: NA; length: 16; CDR3: CASSHQRVLRGYEQYF; DNA: TGTGCCAGCAGTCACCAACGGGTCCTTCGGGGGTACGAGCAGTACTTC
V: TRBV30; size: NA; J: TRBJ1-5; D: NA; length: 13; CDR3: CAWSVQDNQPQHF; DNA: TGTGCCTGGAGTGTCCAGGACAATCAGCCCCAGCATTTT
V: TRBV28; size: NA; J: TRBJ1-2; D: NA; length: 14; CDR3: CASSPHRVGVGYTF; DNA: TGTGCCAGCAGTCCCCACAGGGTAGGTGTAGGCTACACCTTC
V: TRBV24-1; size: NA; J: TRBJ1-4; D: NA; length: 15; CDR3: CATSDSGARGEKLFF; DNA: TGTGCCACCAGTGATTCAGGGGCCCGGGGTGAAAAACTGTTTTTT
V: TRBV7-3; size: NA; J: TRBJ2-7; D: NA; length: 14; CDR3: CASSLAPSSYEQYF; DNA: TGTGCCAGCAGCTTAGCGCCTAGCTCCTACGAGCAGTACTTC
V: TRBV6-5; size: NA; J: TRBJ1-2; D: TRBD1; length: 15; CDR3: CASRPLQGADYGYTF; DNA: TGTGCCAGCAGACCCCTACAGGGGGCCGACTATGGCTACACCTTC
V: TRBV4-1; size: NA; J: TRBJ2-7; D: NA; length: 13; CDR3: CASSWGVGDEQYF; DNA: TGCGCCAGCAGCTGGGGGGTCGGGGACGAGCAGTACTTC
V: TRBV5-1; size: once; J: TRBJ1-1; D: NA; length: 13; CDR3: CASSLGGRGEAFF; DNA: TGCGCCAGCAGCTTGGGGGGGCGTGGGGAAGCTTTCTTT
V: TRBV5-4; size: NA; J: TRBJ1-2; D: NA; length: 15; CDR3: CASSHSNRVAYGYTF; DNA: TGTGCCAGCAGCCACTCAAACAGGGTAGCTTATGGCTACACCTTC
V: TRBV2; size: NA; J: TRBJ1-6; D: NA; length: 16; CDR3: CASTQQRGPGNSPLHF; DNA: TGTGCCAGCACCCAGCAAAGAGGGCCGGGGAATTCACCCCTCCACTTT
V: TRBV25-1; size: once; J: TRBJ1-2; D: NA; length: 13; CDR3: CASSEQGLGGYTF; DNA: TGTGCCAGCAGTGAACAGGGGCTCGGTGGCTACACCTTC
V: TRBV6-5; size: NA; J: TRBJ2-5; D: TRBD1; length: 16; CDR3: CASSSGTGSFVETQYF; DNA: TGTGCCAGCAGTTCCGGGACAGGGTCGTTCGTGGAGACCCAGTACTTC
V: TRBV9; size: NA; J: TRBJ2-7; D: TRBD1; length: 13; CDR3: CASQGDRASEQYF; DNA: TGTGCCAGCCAGGGGGACAGGGCTTCCGAGCAGTACTTC
V: TRBV7-6; size: NA; J: TRBJ2-1; D: NA; length: 14; CDR3: CASSQGRVYNEQFF; DNA: TGTGCCAGCAGCCAAGGGCGGGTCTACAATGAGCAGTTCTTC
V: TRBV7-2; size: NA; J: TRBJ2-3; D: TRBD2; length: 16; CDR3: CASSYSGGAGTDTQYF; DNA: TGTGCCAGCAGTTACTCGGGAGGAGCGGGGACAGATACGCAGTATTTT
V: TRBV6-5; size: NA; J: TRBJ1-2; D: NA; length: 13; CDR3: CASKWGESYGYTF; DNA: TGTGCCAGCAAATGGGGGGAGTCCTATGGCTACACCTTC
V: TRBV4-2; size: once; J: TRBJ1-1; D: NA; length: 15; CDR3: CASSQARETYTEAFF; DNA: TGTGCCAGCAGCCAAGCGCGGGAAACCTACACTGAAGCTTTCTTT
V: TRBV7-2; size: NA; J: TRBJ2-1; D: TRBD2; length: 17; CDR3: CASSPSSGGPAYNEQFF; DNA: TGTGCCAGCAGCCCTTCTAGCGGGGGGCCCGCCTACAATGAGCAGTTCTTC
V: TRBV9; size: NA; J: TRBJ1-1; D: TRBD1; length: 15; CDR3: CASSGSRGMNTEAFF; DNA: TGTGCCAGCAGCGGATCCAGGGGGATGAACACTGAAGCTTTCTTT
V: TRBV14; size: NA; J: TRBJ2-1; D: NA; length: 16; CDR3: CASSGLWDLPRNEQFF; DNA: TGTGCCAGCAGCGGCCTCTGGGACTTACCTAGGAATGAGCAGTTCTTC
V: TRBV11-3; size: NA; J: TRBJ2-1; D: NA; length: 13; CDR3: CASSPGTLNEQFF; DNA: TGTGCCAGCAGCCCGGGGACTTTGAATGAGCAGTTCTTC
V: TRBV14; size: few; J: TRBJ1-6; D: TRBD1; length: 15; CDR3: CASSRRGQGDSPLHF; DNA: TGTGCCAGCAGCCGCAGGGGGCAGGGCGATTCACCCCTCCACTTT
V: TRBV30; size: NA; J: TRBJ1-1; D: NA; length: 14; CDR3: CAWSVRRGWAEAFF; DNA: TGTGCCTGGAGTGTACGGAGGGGATGGGCTGAAGCTTTCTTT
V: TRBV15; size: NA; J: TRBJ2-2; D: NA; length: 13; CDR3: CATRREFGGELFF; DNA: TGTGCCACCAGAAGAGAATTCGGCGGGGAGCTGTTTTTT
V: TRBV19; size: NA; J: TRBJ2-5; D: TRBD1; length: 16; CDR3: CASSPGTGYSGETQYF; DNA: TGTGCCAGTAGTCCCGGGACAGGGTATAGTGGAGAGACCCAGTACTTC
V: TRBV5-5; size: NA; J: TRBJ2-5; D: TRBD2; length: 15; CDR3: CASSWGLAGQETQYF; DNA: TGTGCCAGCAGCTGGGGACTAGCGGGGCAAGAGACCCAGTACTTC
V: TRBV10-3; size: NA; J: TRBJ2-5; D: TRBD2; length: 15; CDR3: CATHGDSGGAQTQYF; DNA: TGTGCCACACATGGGGATAGCGGGGGGGCACAGACCCAGTACTTC
V: TRBV5-1; size: NA; J: TRBJ1-4; D: TRBD1; length: 14; CDR3: CASSSGGAGEKLFF; DNA: TGCGCCAGCAGCTCAGGGGGCGCCGGGGAAAAACTGTTTTTT
V: TRBV2; size: NA; J: TRBJ1-5; D: TRBD1; length: 14; CDR3: CASTTGGDNQPQHF; DNA: TGTGCCAGCACGACAGGGGGGGACAATCAGCCCCAGCATTTT
V: TRBV7-2; size: NA; J: TRBJ2-1; D: TRBD1; length: 17; CDR3: CASSFQGTGTGNNEQFF; DNA: TGTGCCAGCAGCTTCCAGGGGACCGGGACAGGGAACAATGAGCAGTTCTTC
V: TRBV6-5; size: many; J: TRBJ1-2; D: NA; length: 15; CDR3: CASSFSPQGVYGYTF; DNA: TGTGCCAGCAGTTTCTCTCCACAGGGAGTTTATGGCTACACCTTC
V: TRBV10-3; size: once; J: TRBJ2-7; D: TRBD1; length: 15; CDR3: CAISEGQGRSYEQYF; DNA: TGTGCCATCAGTGAAGGACAGGGGAGGTCCTACGAGCAGTACTTC
V: TRBV12-3/TRBV12-4; size: NA; J: TRBJ1-5; D: NA; length: 13; CDR3: CASSGERNQPQHF; DNA: TGTGCCAGCAGTGGGGAGAGAAATCAGCCCCAGCATTTT
V: TRBV19; size: NA; J: TRBJ1-5; D: NA; length: 16; CDR3: CASSIDLIQLNQPQHF; DNA: TGTGCCAGTAGTATAGATCTAATACAGCTCAATCAGCCCCAGCATTTT
V: TRBV3-1/TRBV3-2; size: NA; J: TRBJ2-5; D: TRBD1; length: 14; CDR3: CASSQGGGGETQYF; DNA: TGTGCCAGCAGCCAAGGAGGGGGCGGGGAGACCCAGTACTTC
V: TRBV30; size: once; J: TRBJ2-4; D: TRBD1; length: 13; CDR3: CAWSTGQGAIQYF; DNA: TGTGCCTGGAGTACGGGACAGGGAGCCATTCAGTACTTC
V: TRBV15; size: NA; J: TRBJ2-1; D: TRBD1; length: 16; CDR3: CATSGGQGASRNEQFF; DNA: TGTGCCACCAGCGGAGGACAGGGGGCTTCCCGCAATGAGCAGTTCTTC
V: TRBV5-1; size: NA; J: TRBJ2-5; D: NA; length: 14; CDR3: CASSPGGFRKTQYF; DNA: TGCGCCAGCAGCCCAGGGGGGTTCAGAAAGACCCAGTACTTC
V: TRBV6-1; size: NA; J: TRBJ1-2; D: NA; length: 15; CDR3: CASSEMSYPGYGYTF; DNA: TGTGCCAGCAGTGAAATGAGTTACCCAGGATATGGCTACACCTTC
V: TRBV5-1; size: NA; J: TRBJ2-7; D: TRBD1; length: 12; CDR3: CASSRQGSEQYF; DNA: TGCGCCAGCAGCCGACAGGGCTCCGAGCAGTACTTC
V: TRBV29-1; size: once; J: TRBJ1-5; D: NA; length: 13; CDR3: CSVQEGSNQPQHF; DNA: TGCAGCGTCCAGGAGGGCAGCAATCAGCCCCAGCATTTT
V: TRBV10-3; size: few; J: TRBJ1-5; D: NA; length: 14; CDR3: CAISESIRAQPQHF; DNA: TGTGCCATCAGTGAGTCCATCAGGGCACAGCCCCAGCATTTT
V: TRBV9; size: NA; J: TRBJ2-1; D: TRBD1; length: 17; CDR3: CASSVEPGQGVYNEQFF; DNA: TGTGCCAGCAGCGTAGAACCTGGACAGGGTGTCTACAATGAGCAGTTCTTC
V: TRBV15; size: NA; J: TRBJ1-4; D: NA; length: 16; CDR3: CATSRDLPRSNEKLFF; DNA: TGTGCCACCAGCAGAGATCTCCCCAGAAGTAATGAAAAACTGTTTTTT